Below, 9 T cell receptor beta chains from the same sample are listed, as sequenced in a study of technical replicates of blood from a few donors. TCRdb's table, derived via immunoSEQ multiplex PCR, lists solely in-frame clones and lacks some. This table has over 90,000 clones, roughly 95% appearing once. Sequencing was done on a sample of T cells isolated from PBMCs. The receptor source for this set is a human donor in good health.

The chain recombines TRBV5-4 with TRBJ2-1; D not certain. Germline CDR1 SGHNT, CDR2 YYREEE (reference sequence). This CDR3 region has 12 residues. Trimming stripped 0 bases from V and 6 bases from J, with 4 bases between. The CDR3 spells CASSLGLNEQFF. CDR3 coding DNA: TGTGCCAGCAGCTTGGGGCTCAATGAGCAGTTCTTC.

The chain has TRBV28 and TRBJ2-3; the match to TRBD1 covers 7 bases. J was trimmed by 5 bases and V by 5 bases; bases with no gene match: 25. The CDR3 loop spans 20 amino acids. Looked up from germline, CDR1 is MDHEN and CDR2 is SYDVKM. CDR3 nucleotides: TGTGCCAGCAGTCACAAGAATTCTCAACTCTCGGGACAGCTTCAAGATACGCAGTATTTT. Translated: CASSHKNSQLSGQLQDTQYF.

V gene TRBV9 combines with J gene TRBJ2-3; D ambiguous. The CDR3 consists of 13 residues. V shed 4 bases and J shed 6 bases, with 12 bases lying between them. Germline V gene lookup returns CDR1 SGDLS and CDR2 YYNGEE. CDR3 sequence: CASSPIRLDTQYF. The CDR3 region has the DNA TGTGCCAGCAGCCCGATCCGACTTGATACGCAGTATTTT. The whole variable domain, remainder taken from reference TRBV9 and TRBJ2-3, is DSGVTQTPKHLITATGQRVTLRCSPRSGDLSVYWYQQSLDQGLQFLIQYYNGEERAKGNILERFSAQQFPDLHSELNLSSLELGDSALYFCASSPIRLDTQYFGPGTRLTVL.

In nucleotides, the CDR3 is TGTGCCAGCAGCTTCACGGGCGGGGGCACCGGGGAGCTGTTTTTT. Translating it yields CASSFTGGGTGELFF. The chain uses TRBV7-3 and TRBJ2-2; TRBD2 aligns across 7 bases. The J segment lost 4 bases and the V segment lost 3 bases, leaving 5 bases of the junction unmatched. The CDR3 spans 15 residues. Germline values: CDR1 SGHTA, CDR2 FQGTGA.

The chain combines TRBV6-5 with TRBJ1-2; D is ambiguous. The germline gives CDR1 MNHEY, CDR2 SVGAGI. The V gene lost 4 bases and the J gene lost 8 bases, with 11 bases spanning the gap. There are 12 residues in the CDR3. In DNA form, the CDR3 reads TGTGCCAGCAGTTCCGAGGGTTACGGCTACACCTTC. This codes for CASSSEGYGYTF.

V gene TRBV29-1 combines with J gene TRBJ2-3; 14 bases line up with TRBD2. This CDR3 has 16 residues. The V gene's germline CDR1 is SQVTM and CDR2 ANQGSEA. V lost 6 bases, J lost 5 bases, and 10 bases stayed unmatched. For the CDR3, the DNA is TGCAGCGTGGGGGGGACTAGCGGGAGCTTAGTAGATACGCAGTATTTT. Its translation is CSVGGTSGSLVDTQYF.

This CDR3 is CASSLGQGDYGYTF. The CDR3 DNA reads as TGTGCCAGCAGCCTCGGACAGGGAGACTATGGCTACACCTTC. The gene calls are TRBV7-2 and TRBJ1-2, with TRBD1 matching over 8 bases. V lost 5 bases, J lost 3 bases, and 5 bases stayed unmatched. Germline loops: CDR1 SGHTA, CDR2 FQGNSA. CDR3 length: 14 amino acids. Drawing the rest from reference TRBV7-2 and TRBJ1-2, the complete variable domain is GAGVSQSPSNKVTEKGKDVELRCDPISGHTALYWYRQSLGQGLEFLIYFQGNSAPDKSGLPSDRFSAERTGGSVSTLTIQRTQQEDSAVYLCASSLGQGDYGYTFGSGTRLTVV.

V gene TRBV10-3 combines with J gene TRBJ2-3; 8 nucleotides line up with TRBD2. In germline, CDR1 is ENHRY, CDR2 SYGVKD. The CDR3 extends over 16 amino acids. V dropped 10 bases and J dropped 4; count of bases not matched to a gene: 16. This CDR3 reads CATGGGDRPPPDTQYF. The CDR3 DNA reads TGTGCCACCGGGGGGGGCGACCGGCCCCCGCCAGATACGCAGTATTTT.

The chain uses TRBV19 and TRBJ2-1, with 8 positions matching TRBD2. Germline loops: CDR1 LNHDA, CDR2 SQIVND (reference sequence). The junction had 4 bases not matched to a gene; V was cut back by 6 bases and J by 0 bases. CDR3 length: 15 amino acids. Here the CDR3 DNA reads TGTGCCAGTAGCCGTACTAGCGGCTCCTACAATGAGCAGTTCTTC. It encodes CASSRTSGSYNEQFF.